This T cell receptor beta chain was profiled in a study of CD8 T cells in ankylosing spondylitis (dated by TCRdb to about 2017). Background on the whole study: The study set out to find disease-linked TCR variants by profiling T cell receptor beta repertoires in ankylosing spondylitis patients and healthy donors. In total, the full study cohort was made up of nearly 110 healthy donors and 25 to 30 ankylosing spondylitis patients. Peripheral blood was sampled, and synovial fluid was also collected from ankylosing spondylitis patients. What the research found in general, with its limitations: The disease-linked clones had a CD8+ phenotype and were found at relatively low frequencies in peripheral blood. A TCR beta motif made up of several highly homologous amino acid variants appeared to be characteristic of blood from ankylosing spondylitis patients. Some motif variants were previously reported in synovial fluid and blood of reactive arthritis patients, suggesting common disease-initiation mechanisms. The disease-linked clones were reported as significantly enriched in matched synovial fluid samples from ankylosing spondylitis patients.

TCRdb names Illumina MiSeq as the instrument used. TCR beta libraries were prepared by quantitative 5'-RACE with molecular barcodes. As for the original processing: Disease-linked TCR variants were identified with a new computational method built on a probabilistic model of VDJ rearrangement. Using fastp trimming at Q25 and MiXCR clonotype assembly, TCRdb reanalyzed the public sequencing data and kept in-frame beta chains. Here each entry gathers all rows of one CDR3 protein and keeps the most common genes and DNA. TCRdb, rather than the study authors, made the V and J calls. Within this sample are about 27,000 distinct CDR3 sequences, with over 6.5% of them counted one time only. The leading ten clones occupy around 30% of the sample. There are a few counts of this clonotype. Its antigen is currently not known. No base quality values were provided; no much bigger clone lies one nucleotide off. CDR1 MRHNA and CDR2 SNTAGT were looked up in the germline V gene. V ends up 0 bases short and J 7 bases short, with an unmatched junction base count of 7. From cysteine to phenylalanine, the CDR3 is 16 amino acids long. The only DNA kept is the CDR3, 48 bases in frame from the first base.

This receptor was identified in a male donor with ankylosing spondylitis or in good health (not recorded which). The rearranged chain carries TRBV6-4 and TRBJ2-1; TRBD2 aligns with 9 central bases. Sequenced: blood. CDR3 reads: CASSDSSRGGGNEQFF. The nucleotide sequence reads TGTGCCAGCAGTGACTCGTCGCGGGGGGGAGGAAATGAGCAGTTCTTC.